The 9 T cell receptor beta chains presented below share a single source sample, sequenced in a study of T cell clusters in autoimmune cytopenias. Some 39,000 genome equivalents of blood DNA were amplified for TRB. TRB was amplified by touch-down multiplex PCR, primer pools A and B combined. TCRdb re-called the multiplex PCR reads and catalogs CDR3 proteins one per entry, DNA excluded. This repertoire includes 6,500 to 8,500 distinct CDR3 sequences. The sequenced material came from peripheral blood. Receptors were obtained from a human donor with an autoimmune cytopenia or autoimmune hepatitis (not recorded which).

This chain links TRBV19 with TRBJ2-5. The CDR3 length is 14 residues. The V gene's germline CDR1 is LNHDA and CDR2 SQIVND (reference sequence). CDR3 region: CASSNGWYQETQYF.

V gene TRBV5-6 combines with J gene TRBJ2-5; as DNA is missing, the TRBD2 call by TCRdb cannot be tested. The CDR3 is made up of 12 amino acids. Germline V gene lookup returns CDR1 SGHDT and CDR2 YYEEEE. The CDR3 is CASSRGVETQYF.

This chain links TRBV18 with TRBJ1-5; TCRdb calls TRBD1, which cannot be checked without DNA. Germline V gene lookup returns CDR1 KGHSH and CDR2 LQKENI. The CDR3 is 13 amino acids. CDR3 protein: CASSRDKNQPQHF.

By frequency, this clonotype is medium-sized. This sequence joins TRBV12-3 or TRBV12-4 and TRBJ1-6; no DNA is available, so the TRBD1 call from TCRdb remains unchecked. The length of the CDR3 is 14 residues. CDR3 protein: CASNLRGPNSPLHF.

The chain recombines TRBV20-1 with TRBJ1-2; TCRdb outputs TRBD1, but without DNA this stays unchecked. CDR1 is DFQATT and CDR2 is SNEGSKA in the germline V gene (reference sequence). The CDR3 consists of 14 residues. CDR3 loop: CSANRQGLGYGYTF.

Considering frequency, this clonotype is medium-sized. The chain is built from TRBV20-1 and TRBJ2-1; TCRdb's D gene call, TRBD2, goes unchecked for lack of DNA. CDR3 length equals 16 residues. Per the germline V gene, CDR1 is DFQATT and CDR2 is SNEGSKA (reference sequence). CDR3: CSAREATSGSNGEQFF.

The CDR3 loop is CASRGGGGSPLHF. The chain combines TRBV27 with TRBJ1-6. The germline gives CDR1 MNHEY, CDR2 SMNVEV (reference sequence). The CDR3 extends over 13 amino acids.

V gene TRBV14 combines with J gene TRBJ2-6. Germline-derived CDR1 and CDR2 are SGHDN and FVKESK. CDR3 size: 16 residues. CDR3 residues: CASSQGWNSGANVLTF.

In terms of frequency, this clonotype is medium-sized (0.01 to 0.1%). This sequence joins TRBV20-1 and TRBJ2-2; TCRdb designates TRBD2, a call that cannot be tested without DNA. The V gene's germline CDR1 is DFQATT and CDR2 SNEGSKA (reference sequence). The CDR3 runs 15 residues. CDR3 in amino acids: CSARTSGGGTGELFF.